The rows below give T cell receptor beta chains drawn from one sample of a study of Tregs in tolerant kidney transplant recipients. TCRdb keeps only in-frame clones here, not all; method: immunoSEQ multiplex PCR. The sample includes hundreds of thousands of clones, 80% to 85% seen only once; the top ten take about 0.68%. The sample was CD4+ T cells from blood. These TCRs come from a human donor in good health. Each CDR3 is given with its conserved first and last residue. D genes are given only for firm matches. Some rows have no size entry. The others give once, few or many, or a class for an expanded clone.

j_call,d_call,v_call,clone_size,cdr3_aa,cdr3_nt
TRBJ1-2,-,TRBV5-6,-,CASSFSDRIYGYTF,TGTGCCAGCAGCTTTTCAGACAGGATCTATGGCTACACCTTC
TRBJ2-7,TRBD1,TRBV30,-,CAWSRQGHEQYF,TGTGCCTGGAGTCGACAGGGCCACGAGCAGTACTTC
TRBJ1-5,-,TRBV5-1,-,CASSLGTNSNQPQHF,TGCGCCAGCAGCCTTGGGACAAATAGCAATCAGCCCCAGCATTTT
TRBJ2-3,-,TRBV2,-,CASNGRPTDTQYF,TGTGCCAGCAATGGACGACCAACAGATACGCAGTATTTT
TRBJ2-3,TRBD2,TRBV27,once,CASSPRTSGVGDTQYF,TGTGCCAGCAGTCCGCGGACTAGCGGGGTAGGAGATACGCAGTATTTT
TRBJ2-4,TRBD1,TRBV18,once,CASSPPSGTGGNIQYF,TGTGCCAGCTCACCACCCTCCGGGACAGGGGGAAACATTCAGTACTTC
TRBJ2-1,TRBD2,TRBV11-3,-,CASSPGLAGESRDEQFF,TGTGCCAGCAGCCCAGGATTGGCGGGAGAGTCACGGGATGAGCAGTTCTTC
TRBJ2-7,TRBD1,TRBV27,-,CASSSFSGTGSYEQYF,TGTGCCAGCAGCTCGTTTTCCGGGACAGGCTCCTACGAGCAGTACTTC
TRBJ1-4,TRBD1,TRBV6-5,-,CASSSLGTGGREKLFF,TGTGCCAGCAGTTCCCTGGGGACAGGGGGGCGTGAAAAACTGTTTTTT
TRBJ1-5,TRBD1,TRBV6-6,-,CASSYVQGDNQPQHF,TGTGCCAGCAGTTACGTACAGGGGGATAATCAGCCCCAGCATTTT
TRBJ2-4,-,TRBV19,-,CASSSQRLAKNIQYF,TGTGCCAGTAGTTCCCAGCGGTTAGCCAAAAACATTCAGTACTTC
TRBJ2-3,-,TRBV18,-,CASSPPNPLTDTQYF,TGTGCCAGCTCACCACCCAACCCTTTGACAGATACGCAGTATTTT
TRBJ2-7,TRBD2,TRBV15,-,CATSRSSAGGPYEQYF,TGTGCCACCAGCAGGTCCTCAGCGGGAGGGCCCTACGAGCAGTACTTC
TRBJ2-3,-,TRBV6-5,-,CASSSRGTDTQYF,TGTGCCAGCAGCTCCAGGGGAACCGATACGCAGTATTTT
TRBJ2-7,TRBD1,TRBV9,-,CASSLGQDLSYEQYF,TGTGCCAGCAGCTTGGGACAGGACCTGTCCTACGAGCAGTACTTC
TRBJ2-7,-,TRBV7-8,once,CASSLPRLAAGEQYF,TGTGCCAGCAGCTTACCAAGACTGGCGGCGGGCGAGCAGTACTTC